This TCR beta chain was recovered during a study of T-cell memory formation after mild COVID-19. A word on this clonotype: Its antigen is as yet unknown.

Germline V lookup: CDR1 LNHNV, CDR2 YYDKDF (reference sequence). This CDR3 has 17 amino acids. Trimming pared 3 bases from V and 4 bases from J, leaving 18 bases between. Study findings and constraints: CM and EM subsets held most contracting CD4+ clones; EMRA held CD8+ ones. Pre-infection memory contained some responding clones, which suggested that cross-reactive memory had joined.

Employing constant-segment primers, 5'RACE generated TCR alpha and TCR beta cDNA libraries bearing sample barcodes and UMIs. TCRdb reprocessed the 5' RACE reads with MiXCR, giving one entry per CDR3 protein. This table has hundreds of thousands of distinct CDR3 sequences, about a sixth appearing once. The J gene is TRBJ1-4, the V gene TRBV15; a possible D gene is TRBD1 (5 bases). The origin of this receptor is an adult woman who had mild COVID-19 (a few samples of this study predate the infection). Cell type and time point are not known. Sequencing was carried out using PBMCs or a T cell subset sorted from them (not recorded which). CDR3 DNA: TGTGCCACCAGCAGGCTAGTCGGCGGGGGGTTTAATGAAAAACTGTTTTTT. Its protein is CATSRLVGGGFNEKLFF.